The text below deals with one T cell receptor beta chain. Its target is unknown. The junction and the germline gene differ at one end; a read error may be behind it. Making TCR cDNA involved 5'RACE template switching, which added UMIs and a universal primer site. In TCRdb, the 5' RACE reads were re-called with MiXCR into one record per CDR3 protein. The sample has around 530,000 distinct CDR3 sequences, about a sixth seen once. Germline values: CDR1 SGHRS, CDR2 YFSETQ. The CDR3 has 13 residues. This sample was taken from a study of T cells after yellow fever vaccination. Background on the study: Where fractions had low cell numbers, libraries were prepared from them with the SMART-Seq v4 Ultra Low Input RNA kit. Study observations and caveats: The study found a weaker secondary response that peaked faster, day 5 versus 15. Reappearance after the booster was observed for most primary-vaccination clones (96% CD4, less than 90% CD8).

The chain employs TRBV5-1 and TRBJ2-3; D gene ambiguous. This specimen was PBMCs, taken about 5 days after the first yellow fever vaccination. The clonotype was recovered from a man younger than 30 who received the YFV17D yellow fever vaccine. The CDR3 DNA reads as TGCACCAGCCAACGTACCGGGCGGGATACGCAGTATTTT. Its translation is CTSQRTGRDTQYF.